This T cell receptor (beta chain) is drawn from a study of blood T cell repertoires in COVID-19. This clone was seen only once. V lost 2 bases to trimming and J lost 0 bases, with 8 bases between them. Germline V gene sequence: CDR1 KGHSH, CDR2 LQKENI. The CDR3 has 15 residues. Study processing details: Estimation of nucleated cell counts relied on the amplification of reference gene primers. Using immunoSEQ multiplex PCR, the repertoire was profiled, and TCRdb retains in-frame clones only, with some absent. V and J calls and clone size are copied from that table; D and trimming were computed from the DNA. This sample has over 150,000 clones; 80% to 85% occur once, and the top ten carry roughly 10%.

Sequencing was done on a sample of peripheral blood. This receptor was taken from a man aged 65 to 79 with active or convalescent COVID-19. This chain uses TRBV18 with TRBJ1-5; no clear D. The CDR3 spells CASSPSGNSNQPQHF. The CDR3 DNA sequence: TGTGCCAGCTCACCATCGGGGAATAGCAATCAGCCCCAGCATTTT.